This TCR beta chain was observed in a study of T cell responses to AZD1222 COVID-19 vaccine. Study-wide results and limits: Spike-specific TCR repertoires showed rising breadth and depth after two AZD1222 doses.

The protocol was immunoSEQ multiplex PCR, while the TCRdb copy is restricted to in-frame clones and leaves out a portion. The sample records about 190,000 clones, around nine tenths being singletons. In regard to this clone: What it binds is not known. Other DNA sequences in this sample translate to the same CDR3.

This specimen was peripheral blood, taken 28 days after the second dose of the MenACWY control vaccine. The TCR comes from an adult who received the MenACWY meningococcal vaccine as a control.

CDR3 bases: TGTGCCAGCAGTTTTGGGGCCGGAAACACCATATATTTT. It specifies CASSFGAGNTIYF. V is TRBV27 and J is TRBJ1-3; D is perhaps TRBD1 (5 bases). V lost 3 bases, J lost 4 bases, and 7 bases lay in between. This CDR3 has 13 amino acids. Germline V gives CDR1 MNHEY, CDR2 SMNVEV (reference sequence).